These T cell receptor beta chains were read from a single sample in a study of cytomegalovirus exposure and HLA in healthy donors. The data were produced by immunoSEQ multiplex PCR, yet TCRdb's version contains in-frame clones alone and is incomplete. The top ten hold 1.5% to 2% of the sample, which has fewer than 250,000 clones, over 75% seen once. Sequencing was carried out using PBMCs. These receptors were obtained from a male donor in good health and CMV-seronegative. Each CDR3 is given with its conserved first and last residue. D genes are given only for firm matches. For some rows the clone size is stated as once, few or many, or as a class when expanded; others skip it.

TRBV6-1,NA,TRBD2,TRBJ2-1,TGTGCCAGCAAACTAGCGGGAGAGAATGAGCAGTTCTTC,CASKLAGENEQFF
TRBV19,once,NA,TRBJ1-5,TGTGCCAGTAGTCCAAATGAAGGGGCAGGGAGCAATCAGCCCCAGCATTTT,CASSPNEGAGSNQPQHF
TRBV11-3,NA,NA,TRBJ2-4,TGTGCCAGCAGCGGGGCAAACAAAAACATTCAGTACTTC,CASSGANKNIQYF
TRBV28,NA,NA,TRBJ2-7,TGTGCCAGCAGTTTACGGGGTTATACCACCTACGAGCAGTACTTC,CASSLRGYTTYEQYF
TRBV28,NA,TRBD1,TRBJ1-2,TGTGCCAGCAACCCGGGACAGGGCCTGGGCTATGGCTACACCTTC,CASNPGQGLGYGYTF
TRBV9,NA,NA,TRBJ2-1,TGTGCCAGCAGCGTACGCGGACTGGGGAGCTCCTACAATGAGCAGTTCTTC,CASSVRGLGSSYNEQFF
TRBV14,NA,TRBD1,TRBJ2-3,TGTGCCAGCAGCTCGGGACAGGGTGGATGGACAGATACGCAGTATTTT,CASSSGQGGWTDTQYF
TRBV9,NA,TRBD2,TRBJ2-1,TGTGCCAGCACAGGGGCTGGTAGCGGGAGCGATGAGCAGTTCTTC,CASTGAGSGSDEQFF
TRBV4-1,NA,NA,TRBJ2-1,TGCGCCAGCAGCCAAGAATCCAGCGGGAAGACAGGTGAGCAGTTCTTC,CASSQESSGKTGEQFF
TRBV6-4,NA,NA,TRBJ1-5,TGTGCCAGCAGTCGGGGCTTTATAGGGGGTCAGCCCCAGCATTTT,CASSRGFIGGQPQHF
TRBV7-9,NA,TRBD2,TRBJ2-5,TGTTCCAGCACCCCCTCCAGCGGGGGTTCTGGGGAGACCCAGTACTTC,CSSTPSSGGSGETQYF
TRBV7-9,once,TRBD1,TRBJ2-1,TGTGCCAGCAGCCCTCAGGGGGCGCAGGGTGAGCAGTTCTTC,CASSPQGAQGEQFF
TRBV28,NA,NA,TRBJ1-1,TGCGCCAGCAGGCCCATAGGCGGGGCAATGAACACTGAAGCTTTCTTT,CASRPIGGAMNTEAFF
TRBV19,NA,NA,TRBJ2-7,TGTGCCAGTAGTCCCCCAGGGCCGGCACCCTACGAGCAGTACTTC,CASSPPGPAPYEQYF
TRBV6-1,NA,TRBD1,TRBJ2-2,TGTGCCAGCAGTGGGGGCAGGGGGCCCGGGGAGCTGTTTTTT,CASSGGRGPGELFF
TRBV11-3,NA,NA,TRBJ2-7,TGTGCCAGCAGCTCCGGACTGGAGGAGTACTTC,CASSSGLEEYF
TRBV30,NA,NA,TRBJ1-1,TGTGCCTGGAGTGCCCCGGTCGCTGAAGCTTTCTTT,CAWSAPVAEAFF
TRBV27,few,NA,TRBJ2-7,TGTGCCAGCAGTCCCTCCTGGGCGGGCAACTACGAGCAGTACTTC,CASSPSWAGNYEQYF
TRBV29-1,once,NA,TRBJ2-7,TGCAGCGTTGAAGATTCTACGAGCTACGAGCAGTACTTC,CSVEDSTSYEQYF
TRBV7-3,few,TRBD1,TRBJ1-4,TGTGCCAGCAGCCCTACAGGGGGCACTAATGAAAAACTGTTTTTT,CASSPTGGTNEKLFF
TRBV9,NA,TRBD1,TRBJ2-7,TGTGCCAGCAGCGCGAGCAACGGACAGGGTGGCCTTTACGAGCAGTACTTC,CASSASNGQGGLYEQYF
TRBV25-1,NA,TRBD2,TRBJ2-7,TGTGCCAGCACCAACGGGGGGGCCTACGAGCAGTACTTC,CASTNGGAYEQYF
TRBV6-6,NA,NA,TRBJ2-7,TGTGCCAGCAGCAAACGGGACGGGGGTTACGAGCAGTACTTC,CASSKRDGGYEQYF
TRBV5-6,few,TRBD1,TRBJ2-3,TGTGCCAGCAGCCCGGAGGCAGGGGGCGGCACAGATACGCAGTATTTT,CASSPEAGGGTDTQYF
TRBV11-2,NA,TRBD1,TRBJ1-3,TGTGCCAGCAGCGGCCGGGACAGGGCTTTGGGCACCATATATTTT,CASSGRDRALGTIYF
TRBV25-1,NA,TRBD1,TRBJ1-6,TGTGCCAGCAGGAGGACAGGGTGGGGGTCCTATAATTCACCCCTCCACTTT,CASRRTGWGSYNSPLHF
TRBV29-1,NA,TRBD1,TRBJ1-2,TGCAGCGTCCAGACAGGGGGAGGGGATGGCTACACCTTC,CSVQTGGGDGYTF
TRBV7-8,NA,TRBD1,TRBJ1-5,TGTGCCAGCAGCTTGGGACAGGGTAACGGTCAGCCCCAGCATTTT,CASSLGQGNGQPQHF
TRBV7-8,NA,TRBD1,TRBJ1-5,TGTGCCAGCAGCTCCAAGTACCCGGGACAGGGGACTAATCAGCCCCAGCATTTT,CASSSKYPGQGTNQPQHF
TRBV28,NA,TRBD2,TRBJ2-7,TGTGCCAGCAGTCTAGCGGGAGCGTCCTACGAGCAGTACTTC,CASSLAGASYEQYF
TRBV6-5,NA,NA,TRBJ2-2,TGTGCCAGCAGTAATCTTCCCAGGGGAACCGGGGAGCTGTTTTTT,CASSNLPRGTGELFF
TRBV7-8,NA,TRBD2,TRBJ2-7,TGTGCCAGCAGCTCCCCCTACGAGGCTAGCGGGAGTTACGAGCAGTACTTC,CASSSPYEASGSYEQYF
TRBV27,NA,NA,TRBJ2-7,TGTGCCAGCAGTTACACCGGGACACGTTCGTTCGAGCAGTACTTC,CASSYTGTRSFEQYF
TRBV9,once,TRBD1,TRBJ2-5,TGTGCCAGCAGCGTAGTCCCCGTGGGACAGGGGGCGACCCAGTACTTC,CASSVVPVGQGATQYF
TRBV25-1,few,NA,TRBJ1-2,TGTGCCAGCAGTACGACGGGTTATGGCTACACCTTC,CASSTTGYGYTF